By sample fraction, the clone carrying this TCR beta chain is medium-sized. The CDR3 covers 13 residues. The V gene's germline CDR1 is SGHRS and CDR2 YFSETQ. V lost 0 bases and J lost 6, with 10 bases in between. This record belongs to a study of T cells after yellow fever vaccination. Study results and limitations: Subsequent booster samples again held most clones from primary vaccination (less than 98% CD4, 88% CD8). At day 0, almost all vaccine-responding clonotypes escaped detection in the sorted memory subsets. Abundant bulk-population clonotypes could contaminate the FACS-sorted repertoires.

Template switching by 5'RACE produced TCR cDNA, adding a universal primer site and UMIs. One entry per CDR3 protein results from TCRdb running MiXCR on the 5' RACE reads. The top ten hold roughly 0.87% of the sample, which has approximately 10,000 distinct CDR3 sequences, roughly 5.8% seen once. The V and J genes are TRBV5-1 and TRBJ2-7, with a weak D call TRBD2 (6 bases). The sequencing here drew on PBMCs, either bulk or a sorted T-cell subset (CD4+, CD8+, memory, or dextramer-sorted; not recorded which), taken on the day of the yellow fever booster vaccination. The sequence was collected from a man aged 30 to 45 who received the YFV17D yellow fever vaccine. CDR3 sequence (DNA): TGCGCCAGCAGCTTGGTTCAGGGAGGCGAGCAGTACTTC. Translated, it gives CASSLVQGGEQYF.